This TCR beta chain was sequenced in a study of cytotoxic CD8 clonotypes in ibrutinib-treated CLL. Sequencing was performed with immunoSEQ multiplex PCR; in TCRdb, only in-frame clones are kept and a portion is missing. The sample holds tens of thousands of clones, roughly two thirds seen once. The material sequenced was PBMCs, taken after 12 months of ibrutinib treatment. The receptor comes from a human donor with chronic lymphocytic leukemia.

The CDR3 nucleotides are TGCGCCAGCAGCCCAAACGGCGTTCTTGACACAGATACGCAGTATTTT. This translates into CASSPNGVLDTDTQYF. This chain connects TRBV5-1 to TRBJ2-3; no definite D call. The CDR3 contains 16 residues. V was trimmed by 4 bases and J by 2 bases, leaving 17 bases between them. From germline, CDR1 is SGHRS and CDR2 YFSETQ.